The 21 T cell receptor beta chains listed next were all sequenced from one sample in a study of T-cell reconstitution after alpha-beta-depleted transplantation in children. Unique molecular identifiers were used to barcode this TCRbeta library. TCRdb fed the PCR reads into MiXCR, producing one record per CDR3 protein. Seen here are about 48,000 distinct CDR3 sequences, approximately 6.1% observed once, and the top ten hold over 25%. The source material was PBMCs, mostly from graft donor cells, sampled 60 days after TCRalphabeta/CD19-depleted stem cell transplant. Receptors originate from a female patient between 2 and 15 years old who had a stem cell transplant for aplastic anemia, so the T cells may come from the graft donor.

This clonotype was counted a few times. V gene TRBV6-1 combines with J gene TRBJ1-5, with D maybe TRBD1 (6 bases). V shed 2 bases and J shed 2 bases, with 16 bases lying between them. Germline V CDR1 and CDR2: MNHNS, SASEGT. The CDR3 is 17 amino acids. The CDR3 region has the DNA TGTGCCAGCAGTGAAACCCGAGGGGGGCCCGGCAATCAGCCCCAGCATTTT. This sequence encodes CASSETRGGPGNQPQHF.

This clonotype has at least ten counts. The CDR3 reads CASSPLAGGLRPTSTDTQYF. The CDR3 DNA reads as TGTGCCAGCAGCCCCCTAGCGGGAGGTCTACGCCCCACAAGCACAGATACGCAGTATTTT. J is TRBJ2-3 and V is TRBV7-3, with 11 bases identical to TRBD2. CDR3 size: 20 residues. V lost 5 bases, J lost 0 bases, and 16 bases stayed unmatched. CDR1 is SGHTA and CDR2 is FQGTGA in the germline V gene.

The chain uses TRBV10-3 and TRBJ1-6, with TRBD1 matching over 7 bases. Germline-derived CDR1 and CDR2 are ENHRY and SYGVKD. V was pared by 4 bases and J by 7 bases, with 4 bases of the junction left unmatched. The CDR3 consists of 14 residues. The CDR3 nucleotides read TGTGCCATCAGTGTGGCAGGGGGAAATTCACCCCTCCACTTT. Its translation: CAISVAGGNSPLHF.

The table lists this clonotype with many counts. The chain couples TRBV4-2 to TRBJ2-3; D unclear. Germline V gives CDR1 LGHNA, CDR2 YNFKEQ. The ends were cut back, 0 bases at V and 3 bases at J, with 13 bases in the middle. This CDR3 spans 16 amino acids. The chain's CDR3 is CASSQDWSAKTDTQYF. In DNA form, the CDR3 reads TGTGCCAGCAGCCAAGATTGGTCTGCTAAAACAGATACGCAGTATTTT.

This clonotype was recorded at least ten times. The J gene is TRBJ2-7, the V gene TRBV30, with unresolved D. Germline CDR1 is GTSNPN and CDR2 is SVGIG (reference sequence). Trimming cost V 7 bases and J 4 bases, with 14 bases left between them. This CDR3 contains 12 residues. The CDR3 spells CALGSLRYEQYF. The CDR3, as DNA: TGTGCCTTGGGCTCCTTAAGGTACGAGCAGTACTTC.

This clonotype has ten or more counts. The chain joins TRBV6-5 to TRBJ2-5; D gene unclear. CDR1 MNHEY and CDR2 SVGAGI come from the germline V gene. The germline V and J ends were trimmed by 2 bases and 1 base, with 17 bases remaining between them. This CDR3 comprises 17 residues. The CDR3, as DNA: TGTGCCAGCAGTTACGAGACCTTAGCACCCGTCCAAGAGACCCAGTACTTC. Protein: CASSYETLAPVQETQYF.

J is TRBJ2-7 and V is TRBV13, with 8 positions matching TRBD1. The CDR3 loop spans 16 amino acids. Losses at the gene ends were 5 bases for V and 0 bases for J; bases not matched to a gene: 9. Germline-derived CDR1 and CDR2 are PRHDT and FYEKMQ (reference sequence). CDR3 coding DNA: TGTGCCAGCAGCACCAATCAGGGGGCGAGCTCCTACGAGCAGTACTTC. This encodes CASSTNQGASSYEQYF.

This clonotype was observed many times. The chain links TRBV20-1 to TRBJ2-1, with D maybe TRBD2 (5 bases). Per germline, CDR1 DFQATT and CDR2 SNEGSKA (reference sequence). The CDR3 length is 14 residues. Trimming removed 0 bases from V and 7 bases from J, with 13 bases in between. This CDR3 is CSARDEGVTNEQFF. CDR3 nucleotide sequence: TGCAGTGCTAGAGATGAGGGAGTGACGAATGAGCAGTTCTTC.

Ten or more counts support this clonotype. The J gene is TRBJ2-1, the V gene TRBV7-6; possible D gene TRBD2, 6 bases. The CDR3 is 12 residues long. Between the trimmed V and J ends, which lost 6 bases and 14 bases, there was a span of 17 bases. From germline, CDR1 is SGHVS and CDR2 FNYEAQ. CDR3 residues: CASSLDDRREFF. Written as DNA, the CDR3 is TGTGCCAGCAGTCTCGACGATCGGAGGGAGTTCTTC.

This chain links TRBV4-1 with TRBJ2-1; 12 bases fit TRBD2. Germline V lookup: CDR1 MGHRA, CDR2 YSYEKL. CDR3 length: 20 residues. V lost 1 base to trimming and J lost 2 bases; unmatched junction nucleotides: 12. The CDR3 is CASSQAGGTSGRPTYNEQFF. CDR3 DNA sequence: TGCGCCAGCAGCCAAGCCGGGGGAACTAGCGGGAGGCCTACCTACAATGAGCAGTTCTTC.

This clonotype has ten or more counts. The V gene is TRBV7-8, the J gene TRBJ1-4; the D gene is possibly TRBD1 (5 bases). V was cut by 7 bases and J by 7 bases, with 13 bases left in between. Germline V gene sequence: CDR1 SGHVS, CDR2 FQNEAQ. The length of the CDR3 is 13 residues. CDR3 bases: TGTGCCAGCACCCCTCCGGGGGGTGAAAAACTGTTTTTT. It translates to CASTPPGGEKLFF.

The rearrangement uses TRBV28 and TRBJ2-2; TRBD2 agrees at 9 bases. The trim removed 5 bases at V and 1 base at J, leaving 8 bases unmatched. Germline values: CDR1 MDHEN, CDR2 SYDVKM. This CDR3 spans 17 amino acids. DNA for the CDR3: TGTGCCAGCAGTCCCCCCTTTAGCGGGAGGAACACCGGGGAGCTGTTTTTT. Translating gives CASSPPFSGRNTGELFF.

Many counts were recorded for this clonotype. The DNA for the CDR3 is TGCGCCAGCAGCTCGGGACTAGCGGGGAATGAGCAGTTCTTC. This sequence encodes CASSSGLAGNEQFF. This chain uses TRBV5-1 with TRBJ2-1, with 13 bases fitting TRBD2. Germline assignment: CDR1 SGHRS and CDR2 YFSETQ. The CDR3 covers 14 residues. V was pared by 3 bases and J by 7 bases, with 1 base of the junction left unmatched.

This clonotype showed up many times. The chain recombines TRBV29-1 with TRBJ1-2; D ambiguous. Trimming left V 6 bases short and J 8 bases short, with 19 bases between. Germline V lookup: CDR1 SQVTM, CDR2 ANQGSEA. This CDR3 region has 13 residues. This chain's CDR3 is CSVVKDFSLGYTF. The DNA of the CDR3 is TGCAGCGTCGTTAAGGACTTTAGTTTAGGCTACACCTTC.

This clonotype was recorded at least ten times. The CDR3 spells CASSLTSQETQYF. CDR3 sequence (DNA): TGCGCCAGCAGCTTAACCAGTCAAGAGACCCAGTACTTC. The J gene is TRBJ2-5, the V gene TRBV5-1; D is unclear. V shed 2 bases and J shed 2 bases, with 7 bases lying between them. This CDR3 has 13 amino acids. Germline CDR1 reads SGHRS; CDR2 reads YFSETQ.

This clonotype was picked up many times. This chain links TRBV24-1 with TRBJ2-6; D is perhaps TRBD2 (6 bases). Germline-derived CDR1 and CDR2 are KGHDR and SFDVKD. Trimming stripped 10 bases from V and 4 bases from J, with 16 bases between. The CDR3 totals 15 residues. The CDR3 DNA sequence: TGTGCCACAGCCTCGCGGGAAACCGGGGCCAACGTCCTGACTTTC. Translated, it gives CATASRETGANVLTF.

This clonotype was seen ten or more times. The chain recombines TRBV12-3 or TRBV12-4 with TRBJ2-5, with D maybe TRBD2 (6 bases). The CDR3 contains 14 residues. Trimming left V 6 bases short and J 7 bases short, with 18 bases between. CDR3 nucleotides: TGTGCCAGCAGGGGCCAGACTAGGATGGGGACCCAGTACTTC. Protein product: CASRGQTRMGTQYF.

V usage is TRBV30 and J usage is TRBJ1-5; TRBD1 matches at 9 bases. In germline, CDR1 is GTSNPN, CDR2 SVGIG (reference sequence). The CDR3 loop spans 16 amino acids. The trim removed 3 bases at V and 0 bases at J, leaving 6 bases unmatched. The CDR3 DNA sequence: TGTGCCTGGAGAGACGTACAGGGGGCTAGCAATCAGCCCCAGCATTTT. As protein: CAWRDVQGASNQPQHF.

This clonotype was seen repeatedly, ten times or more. The CDR3 region is CASSLEGAHFGNTIYF. CDR3 nucleotides: TGCGCCAGCAGCTTGGAAGGGGCCCACTTTGGAAACACCATATATTTT. The chain couples TRBV5-1 to TRBJ1-3, with a possible D match to TRBD1 (5 bases). The CDR3 covers 16 residues. V lost 0 bases, J lost 3 bases, and 13 bases lay in between. CDR1 is SGHRS, CDR2 YFSETQ, per germline.

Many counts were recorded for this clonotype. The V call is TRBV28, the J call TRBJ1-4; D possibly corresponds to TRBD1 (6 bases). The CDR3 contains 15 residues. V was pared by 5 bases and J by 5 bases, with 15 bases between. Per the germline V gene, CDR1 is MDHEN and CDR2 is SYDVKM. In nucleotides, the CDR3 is TGTGCCAGCAGTCTCCGGGCGGGGACAAATGAAAAACTGTTTTTT. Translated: CASSLRAGTNEKLFF.

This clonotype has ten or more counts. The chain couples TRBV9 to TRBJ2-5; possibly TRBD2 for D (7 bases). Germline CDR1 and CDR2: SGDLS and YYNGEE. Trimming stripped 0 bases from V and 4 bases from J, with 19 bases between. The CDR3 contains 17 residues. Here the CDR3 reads CASSVGSRAGAAETQYF. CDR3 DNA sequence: TGTGCCAGCAGCGTAGGATCGAGGGCGGGGGCGGCAGAGACCCAGTACTTC.